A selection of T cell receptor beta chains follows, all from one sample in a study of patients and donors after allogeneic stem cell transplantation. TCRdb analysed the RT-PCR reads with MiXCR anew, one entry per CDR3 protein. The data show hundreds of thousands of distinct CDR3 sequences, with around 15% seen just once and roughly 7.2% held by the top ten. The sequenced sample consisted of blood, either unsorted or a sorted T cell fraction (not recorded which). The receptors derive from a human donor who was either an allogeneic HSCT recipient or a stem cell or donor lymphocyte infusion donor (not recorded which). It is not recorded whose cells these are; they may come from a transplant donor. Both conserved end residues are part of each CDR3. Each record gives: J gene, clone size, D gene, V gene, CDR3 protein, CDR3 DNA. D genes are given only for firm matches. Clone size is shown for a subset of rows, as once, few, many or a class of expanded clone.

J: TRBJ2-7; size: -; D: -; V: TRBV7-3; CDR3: CASSPTPKEQYF; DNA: TGTGCCAGCAGCCCAACACCGAAAGAGCAGTACTTC
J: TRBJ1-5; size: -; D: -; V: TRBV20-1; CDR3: CSASLQQGRNQPQHF; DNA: TGCAGTGCTAGCTTGCAACAGGGACGCAATCAGCCCCAGCATTTT
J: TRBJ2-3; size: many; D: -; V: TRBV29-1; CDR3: CSVESLRGDTTDTQYF; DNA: TGCAGCGTTGAATCTCTCCGGGGGGACACCACAGATACGCAGTATTTT
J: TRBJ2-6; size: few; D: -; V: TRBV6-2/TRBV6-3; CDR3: CASSYAGLMGSGANVLTF; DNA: TGTGCCAGCAGTTATGCAGGTCTTATGGGATCTGGGGCCAACGTCCTGACTTTC
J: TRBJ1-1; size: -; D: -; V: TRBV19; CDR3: CASSITTAMNTEAFF; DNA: TGTGCCAGTAGTATAACGACAGCCATGAACACTGAAGCTTTCTTT
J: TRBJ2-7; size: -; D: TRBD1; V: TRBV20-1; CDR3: CTPRGQGADEQYF; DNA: TGCACCCCAAGGGGGCAGGGGGCAGACGAGCAGTACTTC
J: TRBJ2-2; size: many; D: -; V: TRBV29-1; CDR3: CSVEDRQVGELFF; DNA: TGCAGCGTTGAAGATCGGCAAGTCGGGGAGCTGTTTTTT
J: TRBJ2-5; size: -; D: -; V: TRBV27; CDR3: CASSLKSKETQYF; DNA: TGTGCCAGCAGTTTAAAGAGTAAAGAGACCCAGTACTTC
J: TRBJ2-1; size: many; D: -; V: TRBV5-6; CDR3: CASSSLALRNEQFF; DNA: TGTGCCAGCAGCTCGCTGGCACTCCGCAATGAGCAGTTCTTC
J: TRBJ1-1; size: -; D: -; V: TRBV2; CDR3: CASIEYRVNTEAFF; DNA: TGTGCCAGCATCGAGTACAGGGTGAACACTGAAGCTTTCTTT
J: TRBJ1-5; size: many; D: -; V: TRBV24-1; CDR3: CATSDLGAQGPQHF; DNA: TGTGCCACCAGTGATTTAGGGGCCCAGGGGCCCCAGCATTTT
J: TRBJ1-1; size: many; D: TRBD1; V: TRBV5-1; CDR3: CASSALPPGQGFEAFF; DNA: TGCGCCAGCAGCGCCCTCCCACCGGGACAGGGGTTTGAGGCTTTCTTT
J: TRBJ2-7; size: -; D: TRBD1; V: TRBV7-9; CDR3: CASSLARDRGHEQYF; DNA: TGTGCCAGCAGCTTAGCACGGGACAGGGGGCACGAGCAGTACTTC